This T cell receptor (beta chain) derives from a study of regulatory T cells in long-lasting Graves disease (dated by TCRdb to about 2021). Context from the whole study: Patients with newly diagnosed Graves' disease had been on antithyroid drugs for under 3 months. Peripheral blood TCR sequencing and RNA sequencing compared persistent Graves' disease patients with newly diagnosed Graves' disease patients. The study was registered as a clinical trial and conducted in China. A total of around 35 samples were covered by TCR sequencing, comprising some 13 persistent and roughly 20 newly diagnosed Graves' disease patients. On the study overall, not on this receptor specifically: Patients with persistent disease shared more public clonotypes (under 3,000) than newly diagnosed patients did (around 1,000). Preferential use of TRBV28, TRBJ1-2 and TRBJ2-5 was observed in persistent disease, whereas TRBV20-1 and TRBJ2-1 were favored in newly diagnosed disease. Sequencing and analysis were restricted to the TCR beta chain. The authors noted that the small sample size was a limitation that may lower accuracy. Lower TCR Shannon entropy and fewer highly expanded clones were observed in persistent Graves' disease patients than in newly diagnosed patients, which suggested clonal expansion. Peripheral blood alone was examined, since thyroid tissue, which constituted the primary lesion, could not be accessed.

As regards this clonotype: This clone's antigen is unknown. At one boundary the junction diverges from the germline segment, which might be a read error.

The time point label corresponds to: newly diagnosed GD, antithyroid drugs for less than 3 months. For both TCR sequencing and RNA sequencing, RNA was extracted from PBMCs using TRIzol. Graves' disease was diagnosed according to American Thyroid Association guidelines. Recruitment of patients was carried out at an endocrinology department in Xi'an, China. From each patient, 7.5 to 10 milliliters of peripheral blood was collected into an EDTA anticoagulant tube. PBMCs were isolated by Ficoll Paque Plus density gradient separation without further T cell sorting. An Agilent 2100 Bioanalyzer and agarose gel were used to check RNA quality, while a NanoDrop 2000 measured RNA concentration. Sequences SNHLY (CDR1) and FYNNEI (CDR2) are obtained from the germline V gene. Spanning cysteine to phenylalanine, the CDR3 consists of 15 amino acids. Only the CDR3 DNA stays, 45 bases, in frame from base 1. The receptor library was made with multiplex PCR. The listed sequencing device is Illumina HiSeq 4000. iRepertoire HTBI primers and Arm-PCR amplification of CDR3 regions were used to construct TCR beta libraries. Before sequencing, the PCR products went through gel purification. In the source study's methods: Across samples, roughly 60 TRBV and roughly 15 TRBJ segments were identified and used for gene usage analysis of CDR3 amino acid clonotypes. COPE and FqMerger were used to merge filtered high-quality paired reads into contigs. BLAST was used to align contigs to IMGT TRBV, TRBD and TRBJ reference genes, with CDR3 defined following IMGT. Any clonotype with a frequency above 0.1% was classified as a highly expanded clone. Repertoire diversity was measured by Shannon entropy, and V-J evenness by the Gini coefficient. Public clonotypes were defined as clonotypes shared by more than one individual. TCRdb reworked the public reads: Q25 trimming with fastp, MiXCR clone assembly, productive beta chains retained. Each CDR3 protein appears once, grouped with its most common genes and DNA. These V and J calls rely on TCRdb rather than the paper's analysis. The sample yields approximately 350,000 distinct CDR3 sequences; around 17% were counted once. Roughly 27% of the sample comes from the top ten.

This sample also belongs to another study, concerning T cells in Graves' hyperthyroidism and ophthalmopathy. From that second study: A patient counted as having stable Graves' hyperthyroidism if no progression to ophthalmopathy occurred over 18 months of follow-up. Hyperthyroidism patients were newly diagnosed, with disease duration under 2 months, and aged 18 to 65 years. The study excluded patients with uncontrolled infections, other autoimmune diseases, pregnancy or lactation. Clinical symptoms, serum thyroxine and TRAb, thyroid ultrasound, and orbital computed tomography formed the basis for the diagnoses. A first-round RT-PCR of the TCR CDR3 used the HTBI primer set with the Qiagen OneStep RT-PCR kit. Blood samples also contained most of the expanded thyroid clonotypes (frequency above 0.001), which suggests that blood repertoires may reflect thyroid immune responses. A model built on a 13 V-J signature distinguished ophthalmopathy from stable hyperthyroidism, reaching about 88% sensitivity and about 81% specificity in cross-validation and 80%/75% in testing. During validation, the model predicted progression to ophthalmopathy a median of around 6 months ahead of onset, with around 71% sensitivity and more than 72% specificity. TCR V-J signatures able to tell the groups apart were searched for in a discovery cohort of 90 to 100 patients, of whom more than 40 had Graves' ophthalmopathy and about 60 had stable Graves' hyperthyroidism. Prospective prediction of ophthalmopathy was tested in an independent validation cohort consisting of roughly 19 hyperthyroidism patients and more than 15 patients who later progressed to ophthalmopathy. The approximately 90 discovery patients were randomly split 7:3 into training and test sets. Thyroid tissue and blood T-cell repertoires from more than 5 Graves' hyperthyroidism patients were also compared in the study. Following sampling, methimazole starting at 30 mg daily was given to hyperthyroidism patients, and high-dose intravenous methylprednisolone was given to ophthalmopathy patients. A second multiplex PCR round built the libraries, followed by size selection and purification. The libraries were sequenced on an Illumina HiSeq2000 using paired-end 100 bp reads. SOAPnuke was used to process the raw data, throwing out any read that contained adapters or uncalled bases, had a mean Phred below 15, or lacked an exact constant-primer or identifier match. COPE v1.2.5 was used to merge high-quality paired reads, and clonotypes were defined as unique nucleotide sequences. Clonotypes were aligned to IMGT TRBV, TRBD and TRBJ reference segments using MiTCR v1.1. The analysis was restricted to V-J combinations with a frequency above 0.0001, which together covered 99% to 99.2% of the repertoires. A TCS score was defined as the ratio between F50 (clonal expansion) and ExV (chaos), using BLOSUM62-based TCRdist between CDR3 peptides within each V-J. Welch's t-statistics and random forest reduced approximately 520 V-J features to 10 to 15, which were used in a naive Bayes classifier (R e1071). No statistical method was used to fix the sample size in advance, and group allocation was not hidden from the investigators. The paper describes TCR Vbeta CDR3 sequencing of 135 peripheral blood samples, made up of 43 ophthalmopathy patients, roughly 72 hyperthyroidism patients and 17 progressor patients.

This chain is built from TRBV2 and TRBJ2-1; a stretch of 11 junction bases matches TRBD2. This receptor was taken from a man aged 35-49 years with Graves disease. Donor details come from another sample of the same person, matched by shared clones. The sample in question was peripheral blood mononuclear cells (PBMCs), obtained at new diagnosis, from a patient treated with antithyroid drugs. The CDR3 loop reads CASSGLLAGGYEQFF. The DNA is TGTGCCAGCAGTGGGCTGCTAGCGGGGGGCTATGAGCAGTTCTTT. The CDR3, completed at both ends by the reference TRBV2 and TRBJ2-1 genes, gives the full variable domain EPEVTQTPSHQVTQMGQEVILRCVPISNHLYFYWYRQILGQKVEFLVSFYNNEISEKSEIFDDQFSVERPDGSNFTLKIRSTKLEDSAMYFCASSGLLAGGYEQFFGPGTRLTVL.